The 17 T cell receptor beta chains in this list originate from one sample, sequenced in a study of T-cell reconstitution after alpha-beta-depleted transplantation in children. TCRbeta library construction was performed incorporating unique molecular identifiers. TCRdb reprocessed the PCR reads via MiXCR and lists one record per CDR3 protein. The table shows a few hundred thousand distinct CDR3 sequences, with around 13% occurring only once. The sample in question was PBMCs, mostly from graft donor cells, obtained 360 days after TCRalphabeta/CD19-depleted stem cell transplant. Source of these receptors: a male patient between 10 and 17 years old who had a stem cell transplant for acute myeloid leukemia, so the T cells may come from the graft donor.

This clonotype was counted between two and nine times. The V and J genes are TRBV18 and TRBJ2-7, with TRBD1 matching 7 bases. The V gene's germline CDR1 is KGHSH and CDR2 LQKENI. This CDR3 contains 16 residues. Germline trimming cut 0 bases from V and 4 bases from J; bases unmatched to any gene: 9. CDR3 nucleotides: TGTGCCAGCTCACCACCTGACAGGGTATGGGATTACGAGCAGTACTTC. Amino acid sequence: CASSPPDRVWDYEQYF.

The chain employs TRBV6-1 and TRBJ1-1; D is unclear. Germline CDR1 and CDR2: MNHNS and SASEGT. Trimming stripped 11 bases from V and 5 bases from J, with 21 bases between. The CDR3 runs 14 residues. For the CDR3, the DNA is TGTGCCCACAAACGGCTGGTGCGAAGTACTGAAGCTTTCTTT. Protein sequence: CAHKRLVRSTEAFF.

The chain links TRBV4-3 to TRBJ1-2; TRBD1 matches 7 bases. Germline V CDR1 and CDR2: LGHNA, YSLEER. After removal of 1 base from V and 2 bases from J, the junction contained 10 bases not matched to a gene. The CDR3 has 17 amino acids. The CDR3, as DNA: TGCGCCAGCAGCCAAGCCCCCCGACAGGGATTCAACTATGGCTACACCTTC. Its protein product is CASSQAPRQGFNYGYTF.

CDR3 nucleotides: TGTGCCAGCAGGCTCCCAGGGGTGGACACCGGGGAGCTGTTTTTT. It yields the protein CASRLPGVDTGELFF. The chain combines TRBV7-2 with TRBJ2-2; TRBD1 might be the D (6 bases). The V end was cut by 6 bases, the J end by 3 bases, with 14 bases between. The CDR3 loop spans 15 amino acids. Germline V lookup: CDR1 SGHTA, CDR2 FQGNSA.

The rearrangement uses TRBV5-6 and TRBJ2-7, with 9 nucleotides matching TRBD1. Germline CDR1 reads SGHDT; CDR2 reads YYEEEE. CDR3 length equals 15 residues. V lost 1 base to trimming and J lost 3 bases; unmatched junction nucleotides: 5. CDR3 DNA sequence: TGTGCCAGCAGCTTGCGCCGGGACAGGGTCTACGAGCAGTACTTC. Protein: CASSLRRDRVYEQYF.

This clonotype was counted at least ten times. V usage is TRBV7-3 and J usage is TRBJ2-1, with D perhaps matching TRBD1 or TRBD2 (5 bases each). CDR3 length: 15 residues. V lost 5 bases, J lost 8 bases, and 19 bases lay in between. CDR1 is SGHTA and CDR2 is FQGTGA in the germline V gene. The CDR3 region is CASSPTRPGPYEQFF. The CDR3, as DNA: TGTGCCAGCAGCCCGACTCGACCGGGACCCTATGAGCAGTTCTTC.

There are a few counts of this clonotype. CDR3 amino acids: CASSLERGLAGERTDTQYF. CDR3 bases: TGCGCCAGCAGCTTGGAACGGGGACTAGCGGGAGAACGAACAGATACGCAGTATTTT. The chain combines TRBV5-1 with TRBJ2-3; 14 bases map to TRBD2. Germline V CDR1 and CDR2: SGHRS, YFSETQ. The junction had 9 bases not matched to a gene; V was cut back by 0 bases and J by 3 bases. This CDR3 comprises 19 residues.

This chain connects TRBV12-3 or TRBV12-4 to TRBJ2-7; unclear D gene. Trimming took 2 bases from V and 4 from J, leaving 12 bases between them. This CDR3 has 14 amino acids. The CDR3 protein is CASSLPDVAYEQYF. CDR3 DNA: TGTGCCAGCAGTTTACCTGACGTGGCATACGAGCAGTACTTC.

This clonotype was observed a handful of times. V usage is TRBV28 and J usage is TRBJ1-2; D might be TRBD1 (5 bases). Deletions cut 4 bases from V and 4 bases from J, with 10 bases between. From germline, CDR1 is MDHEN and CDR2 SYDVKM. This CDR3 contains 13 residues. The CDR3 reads CASSSGTLYGYTF. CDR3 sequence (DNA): TGTGCCAGCAGTTCCGGGACTCTCTATGGCTACACCTTC.

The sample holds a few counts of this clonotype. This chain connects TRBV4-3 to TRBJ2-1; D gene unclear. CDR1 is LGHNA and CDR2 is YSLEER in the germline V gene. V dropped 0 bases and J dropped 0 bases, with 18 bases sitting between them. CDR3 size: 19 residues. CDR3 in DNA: TGCGCCAGCAGCCAAGATCTACTTTGGTTCTCTCACTCCTACAATGAGCAGTTCTTC. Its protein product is CASSQDLLWFSHSYNEQFF.

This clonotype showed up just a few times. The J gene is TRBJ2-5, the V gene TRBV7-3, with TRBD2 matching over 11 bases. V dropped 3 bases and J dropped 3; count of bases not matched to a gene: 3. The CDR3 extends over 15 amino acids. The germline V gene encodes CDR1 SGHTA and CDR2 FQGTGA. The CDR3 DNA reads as TGTGCCAGCAGCTTGATAGCGGGGGGGGAAGAGACCCAGTACTTC. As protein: CASSLIAGGEETQYF.

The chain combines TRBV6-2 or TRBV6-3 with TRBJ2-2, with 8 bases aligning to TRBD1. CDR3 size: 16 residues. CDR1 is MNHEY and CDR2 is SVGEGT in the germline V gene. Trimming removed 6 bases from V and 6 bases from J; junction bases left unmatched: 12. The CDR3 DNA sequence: TGTGCCAGCAGCTCCGGACAGGGCGGGCCCGCCGGGGAGCTGTTTTTT. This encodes CASSSGQGGPAGELFF.

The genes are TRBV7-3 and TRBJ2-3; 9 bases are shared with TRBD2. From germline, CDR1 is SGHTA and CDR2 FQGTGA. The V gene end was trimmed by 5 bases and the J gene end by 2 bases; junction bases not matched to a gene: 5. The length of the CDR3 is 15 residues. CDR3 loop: CASSVLAGLTDTQYF. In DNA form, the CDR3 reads TGTGCCAGCAGCGTACTAGCGGGTCTCACAGATACGCAGTATTTT. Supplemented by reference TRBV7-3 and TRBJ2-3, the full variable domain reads GAGVSQTPSNKVTEKGKYVELRCDPISGHTALYWYRQSLGQGPEFLIYFQGTGAADDSGLPNDRFFAVRPEGSVSTLKIQRTERGDSAVYLCASSVLAGLTDTQYFGPGTRLTVL.

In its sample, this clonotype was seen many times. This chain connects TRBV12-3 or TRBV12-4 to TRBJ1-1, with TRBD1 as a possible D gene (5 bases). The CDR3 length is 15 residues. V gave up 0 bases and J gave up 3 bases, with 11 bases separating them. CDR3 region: CASSLAGRVYTEAFF. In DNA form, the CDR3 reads TGTGCCAGCAGTTTAGCGGGGCGCGTGTACACTGAAGCTTTCTTT.

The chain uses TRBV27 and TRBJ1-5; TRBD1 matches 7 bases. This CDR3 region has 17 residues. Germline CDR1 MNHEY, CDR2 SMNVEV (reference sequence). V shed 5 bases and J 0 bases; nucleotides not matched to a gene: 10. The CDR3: CASSPTGNLYSNQPQHF. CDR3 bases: TGTGCCAGCAGTCCGACAGGGAACCTCTATAGCAATCAGCCCCAGCATTTT.

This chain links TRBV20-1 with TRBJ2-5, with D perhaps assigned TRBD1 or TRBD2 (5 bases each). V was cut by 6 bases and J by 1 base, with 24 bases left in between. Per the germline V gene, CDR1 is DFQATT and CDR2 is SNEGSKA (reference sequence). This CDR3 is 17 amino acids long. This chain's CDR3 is CSAQIYPGPFFQETQYF. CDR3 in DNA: TGCAGTGCCCAAATTTACCCGGGACCGTTTTTCCAAGAGACCCAGTACTTC.

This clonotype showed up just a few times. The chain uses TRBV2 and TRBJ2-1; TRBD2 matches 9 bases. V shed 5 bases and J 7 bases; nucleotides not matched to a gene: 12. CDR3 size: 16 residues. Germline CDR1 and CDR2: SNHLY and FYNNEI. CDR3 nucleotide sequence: TGTGCCAGCAGTCTCCCGGGACTAGCTGTTTTTAATGAGCAGTTCTTC. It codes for CASSLPGLAVFNEQFF.